This entry lists 21 T cell receptor beta chains sequenced from one sample in a study of blood T cell repertoires in COVID-19. Some clones are missing from TCRdb's copy, which holds only in-frame ones; the method was immunoSEQ multiplex PCR. The repertoire holds about 190,000 clones, with 84% as singletons. The sample was peripheral blood. These receptors originate from a human donor in a cohort sampled during active COVID-19.

This rearrangement joins TRBV10-3 to TRBJ2-1; maybe TRBD1 (6 bases). The CDR3 spans 14 residues. Germline-derived CDR1 and CDR2 are ENHRY and SYGVKD. The V gene lost 6 bases and the J gene lost 5 bases, with 14 bases spanning the gap. The CDR3 nucleotides are TGTGCCATCAGGCACAGGGAGTCGGACAATGAGCAGTTCTTC. Protein: CAIRHRESDNEQFF.

Here the CDR3 reads CASSLSTSNYEQYF. CDR3 sequence (DNA): TGCGCCAGCAGCTTGAGTACTAGTAACTACGAGCAGTACTTC. This chain links TRBV5-1 with TRBJ2-7; D possibly corresponds to TRBD2 (5 bases). V was pared by 1 base and J by 3 bases, with 11 bases between. The CDR3 totals 14 residues. Germline-derived CDR1 and CDR2 are SGHRS and YFSETQ.

The chain carries TRBV7-9 and TRBJ2-7, with D unresolved. This CDR3 has 11 amino acids. Trimming removed 5 bases at V and 2 bases at J, with 4 bases between. Germline V gene sequence: CDR1 SEHNR, CDR2 FQNEAQ (reference sequence). The CDR3 is CASSPAYEQYF. In DNA, the CDR3 is TGTGCCAGCAGCCCCGCCTACGAGCAGTACTTC.

This rearrangement joins TRBV7-8 to TRBJ1-1; TRBD1 matches at 7 bases. The CDR3 sequence is 16 residues long. Germline-derived CDR1 and CDR2 are SGHVS and FQNEAQ. V dropped 7 bases and J dropped 4; count of bases not matched to a gene: 15. The CDR3 bases are TGTGCCAGCACCCGGGGTAACAGGGGAGTTGGCACTGAAGCTTTCTTT. The encoded protein is CASTRGNRGVGTEAFF.

The genes are TRBV18 and TRBJ2-2; 8 bases map to TRBD1. This CDR3 has 16 residues. The ends lost 4 bases at V and 6 bases at J; junction bases unmatched: 10. Germline V lookup: CDR1 KGHSH, CDR2 LQKENI. The CDR3 DNA is TGTGCCAGCTCACTACAGGGGACAGGATATTCCGGGGAGCTGTTTTTT. Protein: CASSLQGTGYSGELFF. Full variable domain (remainder filled in from reference TRBV18 and TRBJ2-2): NAGVMQNPRHLVRRRGQEARLRCSPMKGHSHVYWYRQLPEEGLKFMVYLQKENIIDESGMPKERFSAEFPKEGPSILRIQQVVRGDSAAYFCASSLQGTGYSGELFFGEGSRLTVL.

The CDR3: CAWSPRGAGETQYF. DNA for the CDR3: TGTGCCTGGAGTCCTCGGGGGGCGGGAGAGACCCAGTACTTC. The chain is built from TRBV30 and TRBJ2-5; a weak D match, TRBD2 (7 bases). Germline V gene lookup returns CDR1 GTSNPN and CDR2 SVGIG (reference sequence). The CDR3 spans 14 residues. The V and J ends lost 2 bases and 4 bases respectively, with 14 bases between them.

The chain joins TRBV29-1 to TRBJ2-1; 7 nucleotides match TRBD1. The CDR3 consists of 13 residues. CDR1 SQVTM and CDR2 ANQGSEA come from the germline V gene. Trimming took 4 bases from V and 9 from J; bases not matched to a gene: 9. The CDR3 sequence is CSVGIQGQGEQFF. CDR3 sequence (DNA): TGCAGCGTTGGAATACAGGGGCAGGGTGAGCAGTTCTTC.

This chain joins TRBV9 and TRBJ1-2; maybe TRBD1 (5 bases). The V and J ends lost 0 bases and 6 bases respectively, with 6 bases between them. The CDR3 loop spans 12 amino acids. Germline V lookup: CDR1 SGDLS, CDR2 YYNGEE. The CDR3 protein is CASSVVGDGYTF. In DNA form, the CDR3 reads TGTGCCAGCAGCGTAGTAGGGGATGGCTACACCTTC.

This sequence joins TRBV20-1 and TRBJ2-5; D gene uncertain. Germline loops: CDR1 DFQATT, CDR2 SNEGSKA (reference sequence). Trimming took 6 bases from V and 7 from J, leaving 3 bases between them. This CDR3 comprises 8 residues. The CDR3, as DNA: TGCAGTGCCTCGACCCAGTACTTC. Its protein is CSASTQYF.

The table lists this clone with a few counts. This chain joins TRBV19 and TRBJ1-3; tentative D call: TRBD1 (6 bases). V dropped 7 bases and J dropped 0 bases, with 13 bases sitting between them. Germline assignment: CDR1 LNHDA and CDR2 SQIVND (reference sequence). CDR3 length equals 15 residues. This chain's CDR3 is CASKRDTVSGNTIYF. The CDR3 nucleotides read TGTGCCAGTAAAAGGGACACTGTCTCTGGAAACACCATATATTTT.

This sequence joins TRBV10-3 and TRBJ2-7; TRBD1 matches 10 bases. V lost 1 base, J lost 11 bases, and 8 bases stayed unmatched. CDR3 length equals 14 residues. The germline V gene has CDR1 ENHRY and CDR2 SYGVKD. This CDR3 is CAISEFRDRGLEYV. In DNA form, the CDR3 reads TGTGCCATCAGTGAGTTTCGGGACAGGGGCCTTGAGTACGTC.

The rearrangement uses TRBV5-1 and TRBJ1-2; D uncertain. V shed 1 base and J shed 4 bases, with 11 bases lying between them. CDR3 length equals 14 residues. In germline, CDR1 is SGHRS, CDR2 YFSETQ. The chain's CDR3 is CASSLMRSFYGYTF. For the CDR3, the DNA is TGCGCCAGCAGCTTGATGCGGAGCTTCTATGGCTACACCTTC.

The sample holds a few counts of this clone. This chain links TRBV6-1 with TRBJ1-1, with D tentatively TRBD1 (5 bases). The germline V gene encodes CDR1 MNHNS and CDR2 SASEGT. V lost 2 bases, J lost 2 bases, and 9 bases lay in between. This CDR3 region has 14 residues. CDR3 sequence: CASSELRGNTEAFF. CDR3 in DNA: TGTGCCAGCAGTGAACTAAGGGGTAACACTGAAGCTTTCTTT.

V usage is TRBV5-1 and J usage is TRBJ2-5, with 10 bases aligning to TRBD2. Germline CDR1 SGHRS, CDR2 YFSETQ. The J segment lost 4 bases and the V segment lost 5 bases, leaving 8 bases of the junction unmatched. The CDR3 consists of 15 residues. The CDR3 DNA reads TGCGCCAGCAGTACTAGCGGGAAGGTCTCAGAGACCCAGTACTTC. Translation: CASSTSGKVSETQYF.

This clone was detected only a few times. The chain recombines TRBV2 with TRBJ1-1; D is unclear. V dropped 2 bases and J dropped 7 bases, with 11 bases sitting between them. This CDR3 region has 13 residues. Germline V gene lookup returns CDR1 SNHLY and CDR2 FYNNEI. The CDR3 spells CASSEREGGEAFF. In DNA, the CDR3 is TGTGCCAGCAGTGAAAGGGAGGGAGGTGAAGCTTTCTTT.

The V and J genes are TRBV2 and TRBJ2-1, with 7 bases matching TRBD2. Germline V lookup: CDR1 SNHLY, CDR2 FYNNEI. V shed 6 bases and J 2 bases; nucleotides not matched to a gene: 7. The CDR3 is 15 residues long. The CDR3 coding sequence is TGTGCCAGCAGGTGGGTAGCGGGTGCCTACAATGAGCAGTTCTTC. Amino acids: CASRWVAGAYNEQFF.

This clone has a handful of counts. CDR3 sequence: CASGLMGQANTGELFF. CDR3 nucleotide sequence: TGTGCTAGTGGTTTGATGGGACAGGCGAACACCGGGGAGCTGTTTTTT. The chain recombines TRBV12-5 with TRBJ2-2, with TRBD1 matching over 8 bases. The CDR3 has 16 amino acids. V was pared by 2 bases and J by 0 bases, with 2 bases of the junction left unmatched. Germline CDR1 reads LGHNT; CDR2 reads FRNRAP.

The CDR3 region is CASSFQGDSSYEQYV. As DNA, the CDR3 is TGTGCCAGCAGCTTCCAGGGGGATAGCTCCTACGAGCAGTACGTC. The chain employs TRBV5-5 and TRBJ2-7, with TRBD1 matching over 7 bases. The germline V gene encodes CDR1 SGHKS and CDR2 YYEKEE (reference sequence). This CDR3 is 15 amino acids long. Trimming cost V 2 bases and J 0 bases; bases outside gene matches: 5.

The chain recombines TRBV20-1 with TRBJ2-7; D unresolved. The CDR3 runs to 11 residues. The ends were cut back, 2 bases at V and 2 bases at J, with 4 bases in the middle. Germline CDR1 reads DFQATT; CDR2 reads SNEGSKA (reference sequence). The CDR3 spells CSARQTYEQYF. In DNA form, the CDR3 reads TGCAGTGCTAGACAGACCTACGAGCAGTACTTC.

This clone appeared a single time. V usage is TRBV6-4 and J usage is TRBJ1-6; possibly TRBD1 for D (6 bases). This CDR3 comprises 14 residues. Trimming took off 3 bases at V and 10 bases at J, with 13 bases between the two ends. Germline assignment: CDR1 MRHNA and CDR2 SNTAGT. CDR3 sequence: CASSEVGGQSPLHF. The DNA for the CDR3 is TGTGCCAGCAGTGAAGTCGGGGGGCAATCACCCCTCCACTTT.

Only a few counts were recorded for this clone. The chain links TRBV9 to TRBJ1-2; a possible D gene is TRBD1 (6 bases). The V gene lost 6 bases and the J gene lost 4 bases, with 16 bases spanning the gap. The CDR3 is made up of 14 amino acids. Per germline, CDR1 SGDLS and CDR2 YYNGEE. This chain's CDR3 is CASTPTTGFYGYTF. The DNA of the CDR3 is TGTGCCAGCACCCCAACGACAGGATTCTATGGCTACACCTTC.